The present entry profiles one T cell receptor beta chain with its context. The data were taken from a study of blood T cell repertoires in COVID-19. Produced via immunoSEQ multiplex PCR; TCRdb's table is partial and in-frame only. The repertoire holds about 400,000 clones, with about 88% as singletons. Patients at the Seattle site were enrolled during active infection and followed longitudinally. The germline V gene encodes CDR1 SNHLY and CDR2 FYNNEI. The CDR3 consists of 15 residues. J lost 4 bases, V lost 4 bases, and 10 bases had no gene match. Material for sequencing was peripheral blood. The chain employs TRBV2 and TRBJ2-7; 7 bases fit TRBD1. The clonotype comes from a woman aged 55-70 years with COVID-19, enrolled during active disease. In nucleotides, the CDR3 is TGTGCCAGCAGTGCGGAAGACAGGGTTCTATACGAGCAGTACTTC. Residues: CASSAEDRVLYEQYF.